This T cell receptor (beta chain) stems from a study of T cells in Graves' hyperthyroidism and ophthalmopathy. Study-level results: Ophthalmopathy got predicted by the model a median approximately six months before its onset.

The germline gives CDR1 MNHNS, CDR2 SASEGT. Trimming left V 5 bases short and J 5 bases short, with 13 bases between. The CDR3 consists of 14 residues. Thyroid ultrasound and orbital computed tomography, with clinical symptoms and serum thyroxine and TRAb, informed diagnoses. With regard to this clonotype: Its specificity is not known.

Using RNA transcripts as the source, TCR beta CDR3 regions were amplified. An initial round of RT-PCR targeting the TCR CDR3 relied on the HTBI primer set. TCRdb reprocessed the multiplex PCR reads via MiXCR and lists one record per CDR3 protein. Seen here are roughly 250,000 distinct CDR3 sequences, around 22% observed once, and the top ten hold around 60%. Sequencing was carried out using blood. This chain joins TRBV6-1 and TRBJ1-3; D not resolved. This clonotype originated in a man aged 30-40 years with Graves' ophthalmopathy. The CDR3 nucleotides are TGTGCCAGCAGTCTGAGAGGAGGAAGAAACACCATATATTTT. This sequence encodes CASSLRGGRNTIYF.